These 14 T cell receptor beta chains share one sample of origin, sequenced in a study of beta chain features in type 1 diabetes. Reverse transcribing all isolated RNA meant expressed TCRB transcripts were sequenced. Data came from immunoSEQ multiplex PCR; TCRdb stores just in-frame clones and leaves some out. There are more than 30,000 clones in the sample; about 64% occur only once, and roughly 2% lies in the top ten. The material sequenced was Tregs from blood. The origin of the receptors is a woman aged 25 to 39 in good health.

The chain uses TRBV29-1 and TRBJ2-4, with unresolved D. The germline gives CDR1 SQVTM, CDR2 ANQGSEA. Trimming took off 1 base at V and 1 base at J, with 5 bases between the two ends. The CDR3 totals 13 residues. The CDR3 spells CSVEALAKNIQYF. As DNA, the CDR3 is TGCAGCGTTGAAGCCTTGGCCAAAAACATTCAGTACTTC.

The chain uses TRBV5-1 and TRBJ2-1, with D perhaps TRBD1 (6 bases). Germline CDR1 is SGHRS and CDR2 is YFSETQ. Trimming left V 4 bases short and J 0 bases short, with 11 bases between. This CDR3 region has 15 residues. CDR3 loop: CASSPQGLSYNEQFF. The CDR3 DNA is TGCGCCAGCAGCCCGCAGGGGCTCTCCTACAATGAGCAGTTCTTC.

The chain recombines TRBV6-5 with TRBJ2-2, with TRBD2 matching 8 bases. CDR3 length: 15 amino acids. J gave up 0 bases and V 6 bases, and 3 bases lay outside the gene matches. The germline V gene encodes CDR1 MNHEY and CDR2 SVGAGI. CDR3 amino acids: CASRREGANTGELFF. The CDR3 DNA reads TGTGCCAGCAGACGGGAGGGGGCGAACACCGGGGAGCTGTTTTTT.

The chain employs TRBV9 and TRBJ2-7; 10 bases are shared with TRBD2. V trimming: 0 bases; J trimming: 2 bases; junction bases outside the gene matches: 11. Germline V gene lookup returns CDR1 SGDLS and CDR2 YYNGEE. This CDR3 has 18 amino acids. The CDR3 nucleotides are TGTGCCAGCAGCGTAGGTTTAGCGGGAGGTTTTGCACCCTACGAGCAGTACTTC. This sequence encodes CASSVGLAGGFAPYEQYF.

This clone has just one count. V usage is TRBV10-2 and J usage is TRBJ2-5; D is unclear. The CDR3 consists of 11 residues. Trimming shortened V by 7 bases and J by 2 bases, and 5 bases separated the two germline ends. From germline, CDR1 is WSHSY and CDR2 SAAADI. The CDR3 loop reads CASMRQETQYF. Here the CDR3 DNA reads TGCGCCAGCATGAGACAAGAGACCCAGTACTTC.

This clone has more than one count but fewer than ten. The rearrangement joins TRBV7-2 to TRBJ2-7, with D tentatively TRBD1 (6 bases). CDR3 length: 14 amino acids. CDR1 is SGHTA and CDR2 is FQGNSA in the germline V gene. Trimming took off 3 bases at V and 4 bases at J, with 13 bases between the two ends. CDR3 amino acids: CASSFSQGPYEQYF. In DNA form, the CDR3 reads TGTGCCAGCAGCTTTAGCCAGGGGCCATACGAGCAGTACTTC.

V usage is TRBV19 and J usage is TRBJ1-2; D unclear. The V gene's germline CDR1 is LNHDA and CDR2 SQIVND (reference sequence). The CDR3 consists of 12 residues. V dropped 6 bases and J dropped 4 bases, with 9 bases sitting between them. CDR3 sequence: CASSQESYGYTF. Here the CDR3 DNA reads TGTGCCAGTAGCCAGGAAAGCTATGGCTACACCTTC.

The CDR3 loop reads CASSTGLYNEQFF. The CDR3 DNA sequence: TGTGCCAGTAGTACCGGACTCTACAATGAGCAGTTCTTC. This chain joins TRBV19 and TRBJ2-1; maybe TRBD2 (5 bases). The V end was cut by 4 bases, the J end by 3 bases, with 7 bases between. Germline CDR1 is LNHDA and CDR2 is SQIVND (reference sequence). CDR3 size: 13 residues.

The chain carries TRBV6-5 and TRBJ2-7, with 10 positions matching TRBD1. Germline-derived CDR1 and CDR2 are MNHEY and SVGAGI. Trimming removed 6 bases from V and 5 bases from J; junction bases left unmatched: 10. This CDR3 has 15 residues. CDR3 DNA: TGTGCCAGCAGAAGAAAGGACAGGGGGTCAGACGAGCAGTACTTC. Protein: CASRRKDRGSDEQYF.

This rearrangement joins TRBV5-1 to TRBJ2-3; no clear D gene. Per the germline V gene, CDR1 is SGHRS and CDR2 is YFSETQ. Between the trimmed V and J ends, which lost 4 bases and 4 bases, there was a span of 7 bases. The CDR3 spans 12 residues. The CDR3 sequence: CASSLTADTQYF. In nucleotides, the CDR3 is TGCGCCAGCAGCCTCACGGCAGATACGCAGTATTTT.

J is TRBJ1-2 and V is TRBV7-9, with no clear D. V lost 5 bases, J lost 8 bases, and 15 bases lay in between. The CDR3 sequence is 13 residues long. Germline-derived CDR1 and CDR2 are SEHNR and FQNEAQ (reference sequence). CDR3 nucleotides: TGTGCCAGCAGCCCGAGCGGGGAGTTGGGCTACACCTTC. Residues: CASSPSGELGYTF.

This CDR3 reads CSVDAGTADGYTF. The DNA of the CDR3 is TGCAGCGTTGACGCCGGGACAGCTGATGGCTACACCTTC. The gene calls are TRBV29-1 and TRBJ1-2, with 7 bases matching TRBD1. The germline V gene encodes CDR1 SQVTM and CDR2 ANQGSEA. The CDR3 is made up of 13 amino acids. Losses at the gene ends were 3 bases for V and 6 bases for J; bases not matched to a gene: 7.

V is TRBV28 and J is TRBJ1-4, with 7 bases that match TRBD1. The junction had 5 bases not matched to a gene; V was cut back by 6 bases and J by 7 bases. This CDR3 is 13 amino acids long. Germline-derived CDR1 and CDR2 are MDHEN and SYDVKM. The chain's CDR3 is CASRGPGGEKLFF. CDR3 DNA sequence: TGTGCCAGCAGAGGACCAGGGGGTGAAAAACTGTTTTTT.

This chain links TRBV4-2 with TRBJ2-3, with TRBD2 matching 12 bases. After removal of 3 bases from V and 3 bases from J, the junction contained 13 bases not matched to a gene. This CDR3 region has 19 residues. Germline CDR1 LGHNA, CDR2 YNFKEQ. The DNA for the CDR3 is TGTGCCAGCAGCCAGAGGACTAGCGGGGTCCCTTGGCGTACAGATACGCAGTATTTT. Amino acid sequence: CASSQRTSGVPWRTDTQYF.